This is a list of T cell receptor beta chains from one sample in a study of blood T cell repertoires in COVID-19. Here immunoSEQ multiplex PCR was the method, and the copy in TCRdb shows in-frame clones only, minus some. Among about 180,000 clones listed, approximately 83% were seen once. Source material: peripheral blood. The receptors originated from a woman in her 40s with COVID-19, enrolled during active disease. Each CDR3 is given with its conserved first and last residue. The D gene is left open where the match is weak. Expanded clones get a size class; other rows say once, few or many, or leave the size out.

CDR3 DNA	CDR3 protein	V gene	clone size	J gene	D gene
TGTGCCAGCAGTGGACAGGCCGGGGACTCACCCCTCCACTTT	CASSGQAGDSPLHF	TRBV2	NA	TRBJ1-6	NA
TGTGCCAGCAGTGACAGTCCAGGGGGCACCGGGGAGCTGTTTTTT	CASSDSPGGTGELFF	TRBV6-4	NA	TRBJ2-2	TRBD1
TGTGCCAGCAGCCACAGGACGTATGGCTACACCTTC	CASSHRTYGYTF	TRBV11-2	NA	TRBJ1-2	NA
TGCGCCAGCAGCCAAGCGTTTTCCGGGACAGGGGGAGGGAACACTGAAGCTTTCTTT	CASSQAFSGTGGGNTEAFF	TRBV4-1	NA	TRBJ1-1	TRBD1
TGTGCCAGTAGTGCCGGGACAGGGGGACGAGGCTATGGCTACACCTTC	CASSAGTGGRGYGYTF	TRBV19	NA	TRBJ1-2	TRBD1
TGTGCCAGCAGTTATGGACAGGGGAACACTGAAGCTTTCTTT	CASSYGQGNTEAFF	TRBV6-6	NA	TRBJ1-1	TRBD1
TGCGCCAGCAGCATCAGGGGGGAAGATACGCAGTATTTT	CASSIRGEDTQYF	TRBV5-1	NA	TRBJ2-3	NA
TGCAGTGCTAGTCCGAGAGACAGGGGTCGCCATCAGCCCCAGCATTTT	CSASPRDRGRHQPQHF	TRBV20-1	NA	TRBJ1-5	TRBD1
TGCGCCAGCAGTGAGTCGTCCAGAAATCGATCACCCCTCCACTTT	CASSESSRNRSPLHF	TRBV10-2	NA	TRBJ1-6	NA
TGTGCCAGCAGTTCTACAGGGACCGCGGGAGGGTACGAGCAGTACTTC	CASSSTGTAGGYEQYF	TRBV6-2/TRBV6-3	NA	TRBJ2-7	TRBD2
TGTGCCAGCAGTGAGTTATACGAGCAGTACTTC	CASSELYEQYF	TRBV6-1	NA	TRBJ2-7	NA
TGTGCCAGCAGTAACAGGCCTGCCAACGAGCAGTACTTC	CASSNRPANEQYF	TRBV27	NA	TRBJ2-7	NA
TGTGCCAGCAGTTTCCCAGGGGCTCGGGAGACCCAGTACTTC	CASSFPGARETQYF	TRBV28	NA	TRBJ2-5	NA
TGTGCCAGCAGCTTACTAGCGGCGACATCCTACGAGCAGTACTTC	CASSLLAATSYEQYF	TRBV7-3	NA	TRBJ2-7	TRBD2
TGTGCCAGCAGCTACCGGACAGGGGGCCCCGGGAATTCACCCCTCCACTTT	CASSYRTGGPGNSPLHF	TRBV7-2	NA	TRBJ1-6	TRBD1
TGTGCCAGCAGCGTCCTGGACAGTACGAACACTGAAGCTTTCTTT	CASSVLDSTNTEAFF	TRBV9	NA	TRBJ1-1	NA
TGTGCCAGCAGCGAGCGATATGGCTACACCTTC	CASSERYGYTF	TRBV5-6	NA	TRBJ1-2	NA
TGTGCCAGCAGCCCCTCCCCAGGGGCCTCCTACGAGCAGTACTTC	CASSPSPGASYEQYF	TRBV6-5	NA	TRBJ2-7	NA
TGTGCCATCTCTAAAGGCGGGACTTCCTACAATGAGCAGTTCTTC	CAISKGGTSYNEQFF	TRBV10-3	NA	TRBJ2-1	NA
TGTGCCAGCAGCTTCGGACAGGGGTCCTACGAGCAGTACTTC	CASSFGQGSYEQYF	TRBV7-2	once	TRBJ2-7	TRBD1
TGTGCCAGTAGTGTGGACAGCCCCACTGAAGCTTTCTTT	CASSVDSPTEAFF	TRBV19	few	TRBJ1-1	NA
TGTGCCAGCAGCGCAGCCGGGACTAGCGGGAGTTTGGGTGAGCAGTTCTTC	CASSAAGTSGSLGEQFF	TRBV5-8	few	TRBJ2-1	TRBD2
TGTGCCAGCAGACGACAGGGGGTCGGGCGTTTGAACACTGAAGCTTTCTTT	CASRRQGVGRLNTEAFF	TRBV7-2	NA	TRBJ1-1	TRBD1
TGTGCCAGCAGCCAAGGAGGCATCCTCTCCTACAATGAGCAGTTCTTC	CASSQGGILSYNEQFF	TRBV3-1/TRBV3-2	once	TRBJ2-1	NA
TGTGCCAGCAGCGTAGGAGGGGACAGGGGGTCTGGGGCCAACGTCCTGACTTTC	CASSVGGDRGSGANVLTF	TRBV9	NA	TRBJ2-6	TRBD1
TGTGCCAGCAGCCAAGATGGGGGACAGGGGGCATATGGCTACACCTTC	CASSQDGGQGAYGYTF	TRBV3-1/TRBV3-2	once	TRBJ1-2	TRBD1
TGTGCCAGCAGCCAAGGACAGGGGGCTCGGAACACTGAAGCTTTCTTT	CASSQGQGARNTEAFF	TRBV11-2	NA	TRBJ1-1	TRBD1
TGTGCCAGCAGCTCGGGGACTAGCCCCTCCTACAATGAGCAGTTCTTC	CASSSGTSPSYNEQFF	TRBV11-3	few	TRBJ2-1	TRBD2